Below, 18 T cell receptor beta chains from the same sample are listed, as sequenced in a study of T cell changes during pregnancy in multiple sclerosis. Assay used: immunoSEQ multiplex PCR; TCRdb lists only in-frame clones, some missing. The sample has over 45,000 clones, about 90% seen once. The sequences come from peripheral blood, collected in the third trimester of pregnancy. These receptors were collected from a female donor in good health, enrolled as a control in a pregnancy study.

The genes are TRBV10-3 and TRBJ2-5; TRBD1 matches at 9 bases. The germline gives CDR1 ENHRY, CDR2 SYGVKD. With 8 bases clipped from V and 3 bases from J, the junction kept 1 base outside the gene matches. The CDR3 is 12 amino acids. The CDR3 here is CAIGDREETQYF. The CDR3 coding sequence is TGTGCCATCGGGGACAGGGAAGAGACCCAGTACTTC.

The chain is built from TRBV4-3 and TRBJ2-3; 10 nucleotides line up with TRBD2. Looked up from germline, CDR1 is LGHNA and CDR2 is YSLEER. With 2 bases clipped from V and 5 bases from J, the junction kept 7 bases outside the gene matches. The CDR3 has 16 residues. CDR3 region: CASSQTAGGGGDTQYF. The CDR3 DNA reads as TGCGCCAGCAGCCAAACAGCGGGAGGGGGGGGAGATACGCAGTATTTT.

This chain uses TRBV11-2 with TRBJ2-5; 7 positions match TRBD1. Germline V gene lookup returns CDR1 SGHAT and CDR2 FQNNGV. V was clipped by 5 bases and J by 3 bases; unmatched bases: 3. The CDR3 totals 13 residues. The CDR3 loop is CASSLGTEETQYF. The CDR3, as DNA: TGTGCCAGCAGCCTCGGGACAGAAGAGACCCAGTACTTC. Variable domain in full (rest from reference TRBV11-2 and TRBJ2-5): EAGVAQSPRYKIIEKRQSVAFWCNPISGHATLYWYQQILGQGPKLLIQFQNNGVVDDSQLPKDRFSAERLKGVDSTLKIQPAKLEDSAVYLCASSLGTEETQYFGPGTRLLVL.

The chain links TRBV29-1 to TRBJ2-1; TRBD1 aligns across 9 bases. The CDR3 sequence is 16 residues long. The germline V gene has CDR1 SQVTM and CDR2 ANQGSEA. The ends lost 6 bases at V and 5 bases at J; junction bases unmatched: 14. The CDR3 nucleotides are TGCAGCGTCCAAGCGGGACAGGGTGTCGGTCACAATGAGCAGTTCTTC. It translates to CSVQAGQGVGHNEQFF.

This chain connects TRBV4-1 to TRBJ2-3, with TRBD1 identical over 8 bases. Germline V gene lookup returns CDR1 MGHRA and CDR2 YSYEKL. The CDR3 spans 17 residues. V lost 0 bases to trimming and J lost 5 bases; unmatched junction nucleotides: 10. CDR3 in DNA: TGCGCCAGCAGCCAAGATTTTCGAGACAGGGGACAAGATACGCAGTATTTT. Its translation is CASSQDFRDRGQDTQYF.

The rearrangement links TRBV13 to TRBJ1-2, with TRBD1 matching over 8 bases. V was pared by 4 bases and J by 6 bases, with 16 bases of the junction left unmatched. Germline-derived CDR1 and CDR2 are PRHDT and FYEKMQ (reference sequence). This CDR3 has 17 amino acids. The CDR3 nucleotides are TGTGCCAGCAGCTATCGACAGGGGAGGGGGCGAGGTGATGGCTACACCTTC. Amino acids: CASSYRQGRGRGDGYTF.

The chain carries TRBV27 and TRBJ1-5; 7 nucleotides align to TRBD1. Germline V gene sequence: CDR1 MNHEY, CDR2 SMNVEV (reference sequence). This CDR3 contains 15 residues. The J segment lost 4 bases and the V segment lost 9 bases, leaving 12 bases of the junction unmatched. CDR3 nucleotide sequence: TGTGCCAGACTATACAGGGGATTAATGAATCAGCCCCAGCATTTT. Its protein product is CARLYRGLMNQPQHF.

CDR3 residues: CASSVRGARGETQYF. The CDR3 DNA follows: TGTGCCAGCAGCGTACGGGGGGCCCGGGGAGAGACCCAGTACTTC. J is TRBJ2-5 and V is TRBV9; TRBD2 might be the D (7 bases). CDR3 length: 15 amino acids. Trimming removed 1 base at V and 4 bases at J, with 14 bases between. CDR1 is SGDLS, CDR2 YYNGEE, per germline.

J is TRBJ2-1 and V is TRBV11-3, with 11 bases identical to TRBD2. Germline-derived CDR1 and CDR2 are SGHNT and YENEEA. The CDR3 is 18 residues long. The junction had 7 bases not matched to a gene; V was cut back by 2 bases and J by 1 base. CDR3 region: CASSLRGIAGGSYNEQFF. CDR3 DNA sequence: TGTGCCAGCAGCTTAAGGGGGATAGCGGGAGGGTCCTACAATGAGCAGTTCTTC. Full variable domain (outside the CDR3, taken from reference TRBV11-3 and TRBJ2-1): EAGVVQSPRYKIIEKKQPVAFWCNPISGHNTLYWYLQNLGQGPELLIRYENEEAVDDSQLPKDRFSAERLKGVDSTLKIQPAELGDSAVYLCASSLRGIAGGSYNEQFFGPGTRLTVL.

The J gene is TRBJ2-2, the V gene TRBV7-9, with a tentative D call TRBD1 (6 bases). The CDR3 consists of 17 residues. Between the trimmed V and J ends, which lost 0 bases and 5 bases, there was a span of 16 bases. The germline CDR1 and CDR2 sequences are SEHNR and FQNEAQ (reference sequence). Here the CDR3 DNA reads TGTGCCAGCAGCTTAGCCTGGACAGCCCAGTCGACCGGGGAGCTGTTTTTT. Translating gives CASSLAWTAQSTGELFF.

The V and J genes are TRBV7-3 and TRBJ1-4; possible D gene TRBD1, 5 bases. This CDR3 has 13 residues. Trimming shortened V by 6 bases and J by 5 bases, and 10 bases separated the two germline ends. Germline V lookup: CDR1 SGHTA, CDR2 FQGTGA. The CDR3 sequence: CASSKGANEKLFF. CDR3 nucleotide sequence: TGTGCCAGCAGTAAAGGGGCCAATGAAAAACTGTTTTTT.

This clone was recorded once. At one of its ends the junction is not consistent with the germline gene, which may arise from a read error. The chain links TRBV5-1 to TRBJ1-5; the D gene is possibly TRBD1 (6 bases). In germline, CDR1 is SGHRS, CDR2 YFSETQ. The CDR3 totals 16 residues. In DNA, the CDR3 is TGCGTCAGCAGCCCAACCGGGGGGGCGCAGGATCAGCCCCAGCATTTT. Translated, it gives CVSSPTGGAQDQPQHF.

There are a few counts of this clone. DNA of the CDR3: TGTGCCAGTACCCCGGGACAGGGGGCCAATCAGCCCCAGCATTTT. This sequence encodes CASTPGQGANQPQHF. This chain joins TRBV19 and TRBJ1-5; TRBD1 aligns across 12 bases. CDR1 is LNHDA and CDR2 is SQIVND in the germline V gene (reference sequence). V was pared by 7 bases and J by 3 bases, with 4 bases of the junction left unmatched. The CDR3 runs 15 residues.

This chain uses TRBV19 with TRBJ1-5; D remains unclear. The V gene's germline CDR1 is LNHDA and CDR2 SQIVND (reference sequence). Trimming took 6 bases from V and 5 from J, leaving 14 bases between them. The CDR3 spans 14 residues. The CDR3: CASSSEGIYQPQHF. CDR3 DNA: TGTGCCAGTAGCTCAGAGGGTATTTATCAGCCCCAGCATTTT.

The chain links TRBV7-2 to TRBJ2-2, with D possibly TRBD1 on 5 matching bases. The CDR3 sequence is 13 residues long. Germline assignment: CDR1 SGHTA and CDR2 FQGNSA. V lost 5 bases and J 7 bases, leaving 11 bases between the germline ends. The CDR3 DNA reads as TGTGCCAGCAGCAAGCCAGGGTTCGGGGAGCTGTTTTTT. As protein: CASSKPGFGELFF.

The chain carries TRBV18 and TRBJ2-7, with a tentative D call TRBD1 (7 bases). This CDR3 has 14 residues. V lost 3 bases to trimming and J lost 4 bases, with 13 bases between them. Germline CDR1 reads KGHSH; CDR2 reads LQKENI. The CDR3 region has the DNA TGTGCCAGCTCACCCCGGACAGGAGGGTACGAGCAGTACTTC. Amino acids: CASSPRTGGYEQYF.

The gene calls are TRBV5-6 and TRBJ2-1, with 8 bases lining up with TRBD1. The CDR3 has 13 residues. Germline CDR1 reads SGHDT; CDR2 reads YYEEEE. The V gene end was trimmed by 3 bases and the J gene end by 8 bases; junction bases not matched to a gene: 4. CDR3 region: CASSWGTGDEQFF. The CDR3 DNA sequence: TGTGCCAGCAGCTGGGGGACAGGTGATGAGCAGTTCTTC.

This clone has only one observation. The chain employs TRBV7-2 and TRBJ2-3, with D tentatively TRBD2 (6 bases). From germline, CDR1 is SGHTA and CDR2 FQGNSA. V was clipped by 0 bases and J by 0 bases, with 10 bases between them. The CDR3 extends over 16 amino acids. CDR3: CASSLAASVSTDTQYF. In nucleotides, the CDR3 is TGTGCCAGCAGCTTAGCGGCTAGCGTTAGCACAGATACGCAGTATTTT.